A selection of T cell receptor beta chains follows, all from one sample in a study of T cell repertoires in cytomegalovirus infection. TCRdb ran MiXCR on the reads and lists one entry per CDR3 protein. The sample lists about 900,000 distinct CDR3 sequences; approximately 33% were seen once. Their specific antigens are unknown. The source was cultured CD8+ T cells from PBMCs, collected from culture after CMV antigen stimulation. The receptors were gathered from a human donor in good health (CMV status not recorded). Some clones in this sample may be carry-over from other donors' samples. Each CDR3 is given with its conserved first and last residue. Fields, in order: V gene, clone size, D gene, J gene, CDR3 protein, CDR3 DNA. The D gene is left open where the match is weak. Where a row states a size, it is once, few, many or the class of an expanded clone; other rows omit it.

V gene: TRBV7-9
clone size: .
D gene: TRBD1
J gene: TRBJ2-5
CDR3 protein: CASSIGQGTQETQYF
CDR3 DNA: TGTGCCAGCAGCATCGGACAGGGGACACAAGAGACCCAGTACTTC

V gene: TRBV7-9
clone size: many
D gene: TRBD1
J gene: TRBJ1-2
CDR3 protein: CASSLGRQGGYTF
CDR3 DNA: TGTGCCAGCAGCTTGGGGCGACAGGGAGGCTACACCTTC

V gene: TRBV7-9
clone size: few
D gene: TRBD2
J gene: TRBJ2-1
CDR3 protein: CASSLAEGLAVNNEQFF
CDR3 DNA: TGTGCCAGCAGCTTAGCCGAGGGACTAGCGGTCAACAATGAGCAGTTCTTC

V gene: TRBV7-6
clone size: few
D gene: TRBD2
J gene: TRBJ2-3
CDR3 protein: CASSPSGGVMNTQYF
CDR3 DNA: TGTGCCAGCAGCCCGAGCGGGGGTGTCATGAATACGCAGTATTTT

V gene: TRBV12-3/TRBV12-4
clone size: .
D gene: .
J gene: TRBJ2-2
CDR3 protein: CASSPARIRELFF
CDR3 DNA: TGTGCCAGCAGTCCGGCCCGGATACGGGAGCTGTTTTTT

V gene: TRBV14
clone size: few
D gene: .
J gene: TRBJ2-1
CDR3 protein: CASSQGVLRFF
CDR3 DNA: TGTGCCAGCAGCCAAGGCGTTTTGCGGTTCTTC

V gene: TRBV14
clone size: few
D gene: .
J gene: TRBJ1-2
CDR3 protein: CASSQGPLAGFYGYTF
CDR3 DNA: TGTGCCAGCAGCCAAGGACCCCTAGCCGGGTTCTATGGCTACACCTTC

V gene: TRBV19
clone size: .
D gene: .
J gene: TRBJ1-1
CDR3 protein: CASSTPLDRMNTEAFF
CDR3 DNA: TGTGCCAGTAGTACCCCGCTCGACAGGATGAACACTGAAGCTTTCTTT

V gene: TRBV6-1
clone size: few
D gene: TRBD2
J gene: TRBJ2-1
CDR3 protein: CASSRSGEVYNEQFF
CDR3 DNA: TGTGCCAGCAGTAGAAGCGGGGAGGTCTACAATGAGCAGTTCTTC

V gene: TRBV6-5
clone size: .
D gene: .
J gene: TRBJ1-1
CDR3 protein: CASGGPTGLGTEAFF
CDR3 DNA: TGTGCCAGCGGGGGACCTACAGGATTGGGCACTGAAGCTTTCTTT

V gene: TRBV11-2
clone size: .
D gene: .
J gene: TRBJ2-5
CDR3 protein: CASSEWTVQETQYF
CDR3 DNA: TGTGCCAGCAGCGAATGGACAGTTCAAGAGACCCAGTACTTC

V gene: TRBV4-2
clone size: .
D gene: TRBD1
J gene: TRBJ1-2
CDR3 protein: CASSQTGGPGYTF
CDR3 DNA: TGTGCCAGCAGCCAGACAGGGGGGCCTGGCTACACCTTC

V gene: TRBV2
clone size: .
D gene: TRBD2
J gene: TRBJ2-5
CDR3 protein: CATTSVGETQYF
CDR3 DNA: TGTGCCACGACTAGCGTCGGGGAGACCCAGTACTTC

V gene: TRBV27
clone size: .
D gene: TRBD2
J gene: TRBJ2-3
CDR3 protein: CASSLLKAGASTDTQYF
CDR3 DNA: TGTGCCAGCAGTTTACTTAAAGCGGGGGCTAGCACAGATACGCAGTATTTT

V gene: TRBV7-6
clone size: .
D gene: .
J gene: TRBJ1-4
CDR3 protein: CASSFKGYNEKLFF
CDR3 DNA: TGTGCCAGCAGCTTTAAAGGGTATAATGAAAAACTGTTTTTT

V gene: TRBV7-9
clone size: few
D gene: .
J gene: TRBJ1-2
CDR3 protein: CASTVAGWTEDLYGYTF
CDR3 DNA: TGTGCCAGCACCGTAGCCGGGTGGACAGAAGACCTCTATGGCTACACCTTC

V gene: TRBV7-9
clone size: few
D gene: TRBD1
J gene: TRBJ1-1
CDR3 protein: CASSDWTGGMNTEAFF
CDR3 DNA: TGTGCCAGCAGCGATTGGACAGGGGGGATGAACACTGAAGCTTTCTTT

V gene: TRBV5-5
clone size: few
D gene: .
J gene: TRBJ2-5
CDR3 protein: CASSPPRGGETQYF
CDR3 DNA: TGTGCCAGCAGCCCTCCTCGGGGCGGAGAGACCCAGTACTTC

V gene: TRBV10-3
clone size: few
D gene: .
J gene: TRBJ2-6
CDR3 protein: CAISEGFEISGANVLTF
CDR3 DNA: TGTGCCATCAGTGAGGGCTTCGAAATCTCTGGGGCCAACGTCCTGACTTTC

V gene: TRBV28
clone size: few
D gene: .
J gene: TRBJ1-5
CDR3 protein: CASRRLGPFNPQHF
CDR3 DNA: TGTGCCAGCAGACGGCTGGGACCGTTCAATCCCCAGCATTTT

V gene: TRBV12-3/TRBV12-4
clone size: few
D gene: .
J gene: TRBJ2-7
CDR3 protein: CASSSWRGPAYEQYF
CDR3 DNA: TGTGCCAGCAGTTCCTGGAGGGGGCCTGCCTACGAGCAGTACTTC

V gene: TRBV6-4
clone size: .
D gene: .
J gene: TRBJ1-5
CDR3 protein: CASSDEGTVLHQPQHF
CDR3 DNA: TGTGCCAGCAGTGACGAGGGGACGGTACTGCATCAGCCCCAGCATTTT

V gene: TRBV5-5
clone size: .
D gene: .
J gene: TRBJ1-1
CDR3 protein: CASSLAFASEAFF
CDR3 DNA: TGTGCCAGCAGCTTGGCTTTCGCGTCTGAAGCTTTCTTT

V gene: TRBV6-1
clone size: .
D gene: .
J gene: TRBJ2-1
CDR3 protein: CASITVGNLFF
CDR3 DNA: TGTGCCAGCATCACTGTAGGAAACCTGTTCTTC

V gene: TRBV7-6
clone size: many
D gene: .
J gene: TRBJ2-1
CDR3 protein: CASSLRAGGRGTYNEQFF
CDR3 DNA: TGTGCCAGCAGCTTGAGGGCAGGGGGGCGAGGGACCTACAATGAGCAGTTCTTC

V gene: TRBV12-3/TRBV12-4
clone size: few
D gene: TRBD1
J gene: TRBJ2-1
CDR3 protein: CASSHRQGYRYNEQFF
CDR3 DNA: TGTGCCAGCAGTCACAGACAGGGGTACCGCTACAATGAGCAGTTCTTC

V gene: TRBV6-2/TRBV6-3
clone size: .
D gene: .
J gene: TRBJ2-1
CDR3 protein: CASSYITRGSDEQFF
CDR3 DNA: TGTGCCAGCAGTTACATTACCAGGGGTTCGGATGAGCAGTTCTTC

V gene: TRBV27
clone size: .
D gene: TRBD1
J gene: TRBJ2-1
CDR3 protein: CASSHPSPGQGQFF
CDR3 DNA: TGTGCCAGCAGTCATCCTAGTCCGGGACAGGGACAGTTCTTC

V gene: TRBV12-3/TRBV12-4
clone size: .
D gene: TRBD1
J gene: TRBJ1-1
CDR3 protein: CASRARDRGRAEAFF
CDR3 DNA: TGTGCCAGCAGAGCCCGGGACAGGGGGAGGGCTGAAGCTTTCTTT

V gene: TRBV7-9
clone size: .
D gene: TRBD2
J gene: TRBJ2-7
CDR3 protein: CASSHRRDYNEQYF
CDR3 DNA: TGTGCCAGCAGTCACCGCCGGGACTATAACGAGCAGTACTTC

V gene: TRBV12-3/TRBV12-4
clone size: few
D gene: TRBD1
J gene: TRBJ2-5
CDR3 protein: CASRPTGGDGTQYF
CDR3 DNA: TGTGCCAGCAGGCCGACAGGGGGGGATGGGACCCAGTACTTC

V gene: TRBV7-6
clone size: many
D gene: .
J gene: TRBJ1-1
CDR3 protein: CASRPGVNTEAFF
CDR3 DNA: TGTGCCAGCAGGCCCGGCGTGAACACTGAAGCTTTCTTT

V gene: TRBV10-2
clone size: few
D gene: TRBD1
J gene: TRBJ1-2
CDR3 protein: CASSVTRTGRYDGYTF
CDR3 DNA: TGCGCCAGCAGTGTGACACGGACAGGGCGGTATGATGGCTACACCTTC

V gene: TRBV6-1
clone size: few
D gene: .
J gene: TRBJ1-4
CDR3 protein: CASSGRGDNEKLFF
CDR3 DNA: TGTGCCAGCAGCGGCAGGGGAGATAATGAAAAACTGTTTTTT

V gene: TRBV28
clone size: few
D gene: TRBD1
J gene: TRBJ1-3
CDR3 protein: CASSLLTGSSNTIYF
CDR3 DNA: TGTGCCAGCAGTTTATTGACAGGGAGCTCGAACACCATATATTTT

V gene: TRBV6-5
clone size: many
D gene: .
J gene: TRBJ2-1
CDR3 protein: CASSYSNEQFF
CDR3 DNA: TGTGCCAGCAGTTATTCGAATGAGCAGTTCTTC

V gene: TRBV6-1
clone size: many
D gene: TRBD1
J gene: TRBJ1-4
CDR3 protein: CASSEGRGRRSEKLFF
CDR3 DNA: TGTGCCAGCAGTGAAGGCAGGGGGCGACGGTCTGAAAAACTGTTTTTT

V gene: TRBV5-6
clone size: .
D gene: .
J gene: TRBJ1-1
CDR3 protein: CASSSGVRRRVNTEAFF
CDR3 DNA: TGTGCCAGCAGCAGCGGGGTGAGGAGAAGGGTAAACACTGAAGCTTTCTTT

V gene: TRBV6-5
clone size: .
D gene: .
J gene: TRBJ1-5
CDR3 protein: CASSPLSFLSNQPQHF
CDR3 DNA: TGTGCCAGCAGCCCTTTATCTTTTCTAAGCAATCAGCCCCAGCATTTT

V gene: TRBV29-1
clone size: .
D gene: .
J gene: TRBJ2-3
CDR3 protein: CSPTVQETRTDTQYF
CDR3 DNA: TGCAGCCCGACGGTCCAGGAGACCCGCACAGATACGCAGTATTTT

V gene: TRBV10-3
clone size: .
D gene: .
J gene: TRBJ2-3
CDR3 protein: CAISDLGSPSTDTQYF
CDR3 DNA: TGTGCCATCAGTGATTTAGGCAGCCCTAGCACAGATACGCAGTATTTT

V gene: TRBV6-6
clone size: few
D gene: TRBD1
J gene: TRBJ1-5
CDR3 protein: CASSYSSASGQGQPQHF
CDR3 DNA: TGTGCCAGCAGTTACTCATCGGCCTCAGGACAGGGCCAGCCCCAGCATTTT

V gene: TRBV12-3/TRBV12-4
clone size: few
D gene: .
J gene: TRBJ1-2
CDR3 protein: CASSHVGSTFNYGYTF
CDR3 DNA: TGTGCCAGCAGCCACGTCGGCAGCACCTTTAACTATGGCTACACCTTC

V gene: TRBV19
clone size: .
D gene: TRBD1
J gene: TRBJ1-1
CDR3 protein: CASSIGQGMTEAFF
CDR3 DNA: TGTGCCAGTAGTATAGGACAGGGGATGACTGAAGCTTTCTTT

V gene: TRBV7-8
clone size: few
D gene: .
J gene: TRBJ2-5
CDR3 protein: CASSSPTVSQETQYF
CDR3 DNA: TGTGCCAGCAGCTCGCCGACAGTCTCCCAGGAGACCCAGTACTTC